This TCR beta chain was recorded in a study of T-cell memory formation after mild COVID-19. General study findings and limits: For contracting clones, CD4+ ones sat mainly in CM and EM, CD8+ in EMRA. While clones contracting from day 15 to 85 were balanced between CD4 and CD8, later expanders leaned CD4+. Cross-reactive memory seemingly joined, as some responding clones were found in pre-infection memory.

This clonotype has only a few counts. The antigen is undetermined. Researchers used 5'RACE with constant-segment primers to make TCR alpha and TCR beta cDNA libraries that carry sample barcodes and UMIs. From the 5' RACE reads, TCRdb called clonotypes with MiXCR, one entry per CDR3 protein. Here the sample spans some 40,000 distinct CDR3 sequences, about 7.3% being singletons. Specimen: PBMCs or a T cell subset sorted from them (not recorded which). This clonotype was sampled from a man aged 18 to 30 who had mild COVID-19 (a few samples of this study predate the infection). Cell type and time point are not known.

The CDR3 sequence: CASSLVIRGASVGELFF. Written as DNA, the CDR3 is TGTGCCAGCAGCTTAGTAATCCGGGGGGCATCCGTCGGGGAGCTGTTTTTT. This chain connects TRBV7-2 to TRBJ2-2, with D possibly being TRBD2 (7 bases). CDR1 is SGHTA, CDR2 FQGNSA, per germline. Trimming took 1 base from V and 7 from J, leaving 19 bases between them. CDR3 length: 17 amino acids.